Shown below are 10 T cell receptor beta chains from a single sample sequenced in a study of glioma-infiltrating T cells. Using RNA template, CDR3s of TCR alpha and beta were amplified with iRepertoire arm-PCR. TCRdb re-derived calls from the multiplex PCR reads in MiXCR, one entry per CDR3 protein. The sample carries approximately 88,000 distinct CDR3 sequences, about 25% recorded once. The source material was glioma tissue, nonneoplastic brain tissue, or PBMCs (not recorded which). The source of these receptors is a human donor with low-grade glioma or glioblastoma, undergoing nonglioma brain surgery, or in good health (not recorded which).

This clonotype was observed at least ten times. The chain couples TRBV6-6 to TRBJ1-3, with 10 nucleotides matching TRBD1. CDR1 MNHNY and CDR2 SVGAGI come from the germline V gene (reference sequence). The CDR3 is 15 residues long. J gave up 2 bases and V 2 bases, and 0 bases lay outside the gene matches. The CDR3 DNA reads as TGTGCCAGCAGTTACGACAGGGGGCCTGGAAACACCATATATTTT. Protein sequence: CASSYDRGPGNTIYF.

In its sample, this clonotype was seen many times. The chain employs TRBV10-3 and TRBJ2-7, with TRBD2 as a possible D gene (6 bases). The V gene lost 3 bases and the J gene lost 7 bases, with 7 bases spanning the gap. Germline V lookup: CDR1 ENHRY, CDR2 SYGVKD. CDR3 length: 11 amino acids. The CDR3 bases are TGTGCCATCAGTGACGCGGGGGAGCAGTACTTC. Translating it yields CAISDAGEQYF.

V is TRBV3-1 and J is TRBJ1-2; D is perhaps TRBD1 (5 bases). The germline gives CDR1 LGHDT, CDR2 YNNKEL (reference sequence). The germline V and J ends were trimmed by 4 bases and 4 bases, with 13 bases remaining between them. This CDR3 spans 14 amino acids. The CDR3 spells CASSLQGDLYGYTF. In nucleotides, the CDR3 is TGTGCCAGCAGCCTCCAAGGGGATCTCTATGGCTACACCTTC.

The V call is TRBV5-5, the J call TRBJ2-7; 7 nucleotides agree with TRBD1. Germline-derived CDR1 and CDR2 are SGHKS and YYEKEE (reference sequence). The CDR3 runs 13 residues. The trim removed 4 bases at V and 3 bases at J, leaving 4 bases unmatched. CDR3 nucleotides: TGTGCCAGCAGCGCACAGGGGTACTACGAGCAGTACTTC. It yields the protein CASSAQGYYEQYF.

The chain links TRBV5-1 to TRBJ2-1; TRBD1 matches 8 bases. With 2 bases clipped from V and 8 bases from J, the junction kept 3 bases outside the gene matches. The CDR3 totals 13 residues. Germline V gene lookup returns CDR1 SGHRS and CDR2 YFSETQ. This CDR3 is CASSFQGAHEQFF. CDR3 in DNA: TGCGCCAGCAGCTTTCAGGGGGCCCATGAGCAGTTCTTC.

This chain uses TRBV19 with TRBJ1-5; D call uncertain. The CDR3 loop spans 15 amino acids. Trimming left V 3 bases short and J 3 bases short, with 12 bases between. The germline V gene encodes CDR1 LNHDA and CDR2 SQIVND (reference sequence). The CDR3 reads CASSIPERVNQPQHF. The CDR3 DNA reads TGTGCCAGTAGTATTCCGGAGAGGGTCAATCAGCCCCAGCATTTT.

This clonotype showed up many times. The chain carries TRBV20-1 and TRBJ1-1, with no clear D. V lost 0 bases, J lost 4 bases, and 9 bases lay in between. Germline V CDR1 and CDR2: DFQATT, SNEGSKA (reference sequence). This CDR3 is 13 amino acids long. CDR3 residues: CSARDRLVTEAFF. The CDR3 DNA is TGCAGTGCTAGAGATCGATTAGTCACTGAAGCTTTCTTT.

This clonotype was recorded at least ten times. This sequence joins TRBV27 and TRBJ1-2; possible D gene TRBD1, 5 bases. This CDR3 contains 12 residues. Germline V gene data show CDR1 as MNHEY and CDR2 as SMNVEV (reference sequence). Between the trimmed V and J ends, which lost 5 bases and 2 bases, there was a span of 6 bases. The CDR3: CASSQGNYGYTF. Written as DNA, the CDR3 is TGTGCCAGCAGTCAGGGAAACTATGGCTACACCTTC.

The V gene is TRBV4-1, the J gene TRBJ2-5; 10 bases are a match to TRBD1. The V gene end was trimmed by 4 bases and the J gene end by 5 bases; junction bases not matched to a gene: 7. The germline CDR1 and CDR2 sequences are MGHRA and YSYEKL. This CDR3 is built from 15 residues. The CDR3 sequence is CASSPRQGAGETQYF. CDR3 DNA sequence: TGCGCCAGCAGCCCAAGACAGGGGGCCGGGGAGACCCAGTACTTC.

This clonotype was seen repeatedly, ten times or more. V is TRBV7-9 and J is TRBJ1-1, with 7 bases that match TRBD1. Trimming removed 2 bases from V and 3 bases from J; junction bases left unmatched: 6. The CDR3 runs 15 residues. Germline assignment: CDR1 SEHNR and CDR2 FQNEAQ (reference sequence). The CDR3 nucleotides read TGTGCCAGCAGCTTATCGACAGGGATAGACACTGAAGCTTTCTTT. Translated, it gives CASSLSTGIDTEAFF.